The 20 T cell receptor beta chains reported below all come from one sample, sequenced in a study of PD-1 blockade in classical Hodgkin lymphoma. Time point reported: cycle 4 day 1 (C4D1), after 5 to 7 weeks of nivolumab. Relapses following autologous stem cell transplantation were seen in all patients, with brentuximab vedotin exposure varying. Assay used: immunoSEQ multiplex PCR; TCRdb lists only in-frame clones, some missing. The sample consists of approximately 100,000 clones, 75% to 85% of them appearing once. Sequenced here: peripheral blood mononuclear cells (PBMCs), sampled before the fourth cycle of nivolumab. The receptors originated from a human donor with classical Hodgkin lymphoma.

V and J are TRBV19 and TRBJ2-1; perhaps TRBD2 as D (5 bases). This CDR3 spans 15 amino acids. The germline gives CDR1 LNHDA, CDR2 SQIVND (reference sequence). Trimming shortened V by 4 bases and J by 5 bases, and 15 bases separated the two germline ends. Here the CDR3 DNA reads TGTGCCAGTAGTACCCCGCGAGGGCTAAACAATGAGCAGTTCTTC. Protein: CASSTPRGLNNEQFF.

The gene calls are TRBV5-1 and TRBJ2-1; 10 bases are a match to TRBD2. V gave up 4 bases and J gave up 6 bases; unmatched junction bases: 13. Germline loops: CDR1 SGHRS, CDR2 YFSETQ. The CDR3 runs 17 residues. The DNA of the CDR3 is TGCGCCAGCAGCGGTGGACCCCTAGCGGGAGTACGCAATGAGCAGTTCTTC. Translation gives CASSGGPLAGVRNEQFF. The full variable domain, rest sourced from reference TRBV5-1 and TRBJ2-1, is KAGVTQTPRYLIKTRGQQVTLSCSPISGHRSVSWYQQTPGQGLQFLFEYFSETQRNKGNFPGRFSGRQFSNSRSEMNVSTLELGDSALYLCASSGGPLAGVRNEQFFGPGTRLTVL.

The chain is built from TRBV13 and TRBJ2-7, with D possibly being TRBD1 (6 bases). The CDR3 sequence is 15 residues long. The germline gives CDR1 PRHDT, CDR2 FYEKMQ (reference sequence). V lost 5 bases and J 4 bases, leaving 18 bases between the germline ends. Here the CDR3 DNA reads TGTGCCAGCAGCCTACAGACAGGACCAGGATACGAGCAGTACTTC. Translated: CASSLQTGPGYEQYF. Full variable domain (outside the CDR3, taken from reference TRBV13 and TRBJ2-7): AAGVIQSPRHLIKEKRETATLKCYPIPRHDTVYWYQQGPGQDPQFLISFYEKMQSDKGSIPDRFSAQQFSDYHSELNMSSLELGDSALYFCASSLQTGPGYEQYFGPGTRLTVT.

The chain is built from TRBV6-1 and TRBJ2-7; D remains ambiguous. The ends were cut back, 6 bases at V and 3 bases at J, with 9 bases in the middle. Germline V gene data show CDR1 as MNHNS and CDR2 as SASEGT. The CDR3 has 12 residues. The CDR3 region is CASRNLNYEQYF. The CDR3 nucleotides read TGTGCCAGCAGGAACCTAAACTACGAGCAGTACTTC.

The V call is TRBV7-2, the J call TRBJ2-4; D is tentatively TRBD1 or TRBD2 (5 bases each). This CDR3 is built from 13 residues. Germline assignment: CDR1 SGHTA and CDR2 FQGNSA. V was shortened by 4 bases and J by 8 bases, with 12 bases between the two germline ends. Here the CDR3 reads CASSWGPSDIQYF. CDR3 DNA sequence: TGTGCCAGCAGCTGGGGACCGTCGGACATTCAGTACTTC.

As for this clone: The sample holds other DNA sequences that translate to the same CDR3. The chain carries TRBV5-8 and TRBJ1-2; 9 bases align to TRBD1. The CDR3 extends over 14 amino acids. CDR1 and CDR2 from the germline V gene are SGHTS and YDEGEE. The V segment lost 4 bases and the J segment 6 bases; nucleotides outside the gene matches: 7. The CDR3 region is CASSPTGGRDGYTF. CDR3 in DNA: TGTGCCAGCAGCCCAACAGGGGGCCGGGATGGCTACACCTTC.

V is TRBV2 and J is TRBJ2-6, with D tentatively TRBD1 (5 bases). Germline lookup yields CDR1 SNHLY and CDR2 FYNNEI. Trimming removed 3 bases from V and 0 bases from J, with 6 bases in between. The CDR3 sequence is 15 residues long. The CDR3 here is CASSDQGSGANVLTF. For the CDR3, the DNA is TGTGCCAGCAGTGATCAGGGCTCTGGGGCCAACGTCCTGACTTTC.

The chain couples TRBV18 to TRBJ2-2; TRBD2 matches at 8 bases. Germline CDR1 reads KGHSH; CDR2 reads LQKENI. Unmatched junction bases numbered 7, after V lost 3 bases and J lost 4 bases. The CDR3 runs to 16 residues. The CDR3 region is CASSPFTSGVTGELFF. CDR3 nucleotides: TGTGCCAGCTCACCCTTCACTAGCGGAGTCACCGGGGAGCTGTTTTTT.

The chain combines TRBV5-1 with TRBJ1-1; TRBD1 might be the D (5 bases). The CDR3 has 15 amino acids. Trimming removed 0 bases at V and 5 bases at J, with 14 bases between. The V gene's germline CDR1 is SGHRS and CDR2 YFSETQ. CDR3 sequence: CASSLEWGAGTEAFF. The CDR3 DNA sequence: TGCGCCAGCAGCTTGGAGTGGGGCGCGGGGACTGAAGCTTTCTTT.

V gene TRBV27 combines with J gene TRBJ1-3, with D unresolved. The CDR3 is 15 residues long. Trimming took off 6 bases at V and 0 bases at J, with 12 bases between the two ends. Germline CDR1 reads MNHEY; CDR2 reads SMNVEV (reference sequence). The CDR3 loop reads CASSMIPLSGNTIYF. The CDR3 DNA is TGTGCCAGCAGCATGATCCCACTCTCTGGAAACACCATATATTTT.

The rearrangement joins TRBV15 to TRBJ1-2; TRBD1 is a possible D gene (5 bases). The V gene lost 5 bases and the J gene lost 1 base, with 26 bases spanning the gap. Germline CDR1 and CDR2: LNHNV and YYDKDF (reference sequence). This CDR3 spans 19 amino acids. The CDR3 reads CATSPGGTLRIDLNYGYTF. The CDR3 region has the DNA TGTGCCACCAGCCCTGGGGGGACCCTCCGGATAGACCTTAACTATGGCTACACCTTC. The whole variable domain, filled in from reference TRBV15 and TRBJ1-2, reads DAMVIQNPRYQVTQFGKPVTLSCSQTLNHNVMYWYQQKSSQAPKLLFHYYDKDFNNEADTPDNFQSRRPNTSFCFLDIRSPGLGDTAMYLCATSPGGTLRIDLNYGYTFGSGTRLTVV.

The chain uses TRBV9 and TRBJ1-1; D uncertain. Germline V lookup: CDR1 SGDLS, CDR2 YYNGEE. The CDR3 contains 13 residues. Trimming removed 2 bases from V and 5 bases from J, with 10 bases in between. The CDR3 loop reads CASSVIGWTEAFF. The CDR3 region has the DNA TGTGCCAGCAGCGTTATAGGATGGACTGAAGCTTTCTTT.

This clone came up once. The V and J genes are TRBV9 and TRBJ2-7, with TRBD1 identical over 9 bases. Germline values: CDR1 SGDLS, CDR2 YYNGEE. With 0 bases clipped from V and 7 bases from J, the junction kept 11 bases outside the gene matches. The CDR3 has 16 amino acids. The CDR3 here is CASSVGGGTGLFEQYF. CDR3 DNA: TGTGCCAGCAGCGTAGGTGGTGGGACAGGGTTGTTTGAGCAGTACTTC.

The rearrangement joins TRBV18 to TRBJ2-5; 8 positions match TRBD2. Germline V gene data show CDR1 as KGHSH and CDR2 as LQKENI. CDR3 length: 15 residues. The ends lost 3 bases at V and 7 bases at J; junction bases unmatched: 10. Here the CDR3 reads CASSPDPAGGVTQYF. The CDR3 nucleotides read TGTGCCAGCTCACCCGACCCAGCCGGGGGGGTGACCCAGTACTTC.

V usage is TRBV4-2 and J usage is TRBJ2-1; D is ambiguous. The CDR3 is 12 amino acids. Germline assignment: CDR1 LGHNA and CDR2 YNFKEQ. With 5 bases removed from V and 10 bases from J, the gap between germline ends came to 12 bases. CDR3 coding DNA: TGTGCCAGCAGCACCCGGATCAGGGAGCAGTTCTTC. Its protein is CASSTRIREQFF.

The V gene is TRBV5-4, the J gene TRBJ1-4; the D gene is possibly TRBD1 (6 bases). Germline CDR1 SGHNT, CDR2 YYREEE (reference sequence). Deletions cut 4 bases from V and 2 bases from J, with 12 bases between. The CDR3 covers 15 residues. The CDR3 loop reads CASSARTGTNEKLFF. The CDR3 coding sequence is TGTGCCAGCAGCGCACGCACAGGGACTAATGAAAAACTGTTTTTT.

The V call is TRBV5-4, the J call TRBJ1-1, with D perhaps matching TRBD1 (5 bases). V was pared by 6 bases and J by 4 bases, with 16 bases between. CDR3 length equals 14 residues. Germline V gene lookup returns CDR1 SGHNT and CDR2 YYREEE (reference sequence). The CDR3 sequence is CASTTALRGTEAFF. The CDR3 DNA follows: TGTGCCAGCACCACGGCACTTAGGGGCACTGAAGCTTTCTTT.

The chain couples TRBV27 to TRBJ2-7, with 10 nucleotides matching TRBD2. Trimming removed 8 bases from V and 2 bases from J; junction bases left unmatched: 9. CDR1 and CDR2 from the germline V gene are MNHEY and SMNVEV (reference sequence). This CDR3 spans 15 amino acids. The CDR3 loop is CASSLGLAPTYEQYF. As DNA, the CDR3 is TGTGCCAGCTCCCTGGGACTAGCGCCCACCTACGAGCAGTACTTC.

This CDR3 is CASSRGGKDYGYTF. The CDR3 DNA reads TGTGCCAGCTCCCGGGGGGGGAAAGACTATGGCTACACCTTC. V is TRBV2 and J is TRBJ1-2, with D tentatively TRBD1 (5 bases). The CDR3 has 14 residues. The germline gives CDR1 SNHLY, CDR2 FYNNEI. V was trimmed by 8 bases and J by 3 bases, leaving 16 bases between them.

This clone turned up a few times. The chain employs TRBV5-4 and TRBJ2-7; D is ambiguous. The CDR3 contains 15 residues. V was shortened by 0 bases and J by 7 bases, with 17 bases between the two germline ends. Germline V lookup: CDR1 SGHNT, CDR2 YYREEE (reference sequence). As DNA, the CDR3 is TGTGCCAGCAGCTTGGGCGGCGGCGTAATGGGGGAGCAGTACTTC. Its translation: CASSLGGGVMGEQYF.